These 25 T cell receptor beta chains were sequenced from one sample in a study of CXCR3-negative and CXCR3-positive naive CD8 T cells. TRB cDNA was prepared as libraries by UMI-labeled 5' RACE. TCRdb reworked the 5' RACE reads into one entry per CDR3 protein, no DNA. The repertoire table contains fewer than 9,000 distinct CDR3 sequences. Sequenced material: naive CXCR3- CD8+ T cells from blood. Specified subset: CD45RO-CCR7+CD27+CD95- naive CD8+ T cells lacking CXCR3 (TNR3-). Receptors originate from a human donor in good health. Some clones in this sample may be carry-over from other donors' samples.

Considering frequency, this clonotype is medium-sized. CDR3 loop: CASSSAGDPEKLFF. The chain carries TRBV12-3 or TRBV12-4 and TRBJ1-4; TCRdb names TRBD1, which stays unverified in the absence of DNA. The length of the CDR3 is 14 residues.

Measured by frequency, this clonotype is medium-sized (0.01 to 0.1%). The CDR3 is CAISERDSTNEKLFF. V usage is TRBV10-3 and J usage is TRBJ1-4. The germline CDR1 and CDR2 sequences are ENHRY and SYGVKD. The length of the CDR3 is 15 residues.

By frequency, this clonotype registers medium-sized. The rearrangement links TRBV7-9 to TRBJ1-2. CDR3 length: 13 amino acids. Looked up from germline, CDR1 is SEHNR and CDR2 is FQNEAQ (reference sequence). The CDR3 loop reads CASSLLTSPGYTF.

The rearrangement uses TRBV20-1 and TRBJ2-7; the D gene TCRdb calls, TRBD2, cannot be checked with no DNA. The CDR3 runs 15 residues. Germline loops: CDR1 DFQATT, CDR2 SNEGSKA (reference sequence). The CDR3 region is CSRIRLAGGSYEQYF.

The chain is built from TRBV5-1 and TRBJ1-5; absent DNA, TCRdb's TRBD1 call cannot be checked. Germline lookup yields CDR1 SGHRS and CDR2 YFSETQ. CDR3 length equals 15 residues. CDR3 in amino acids: CASSLDPGGNQPQHF.

CDR3 region: CASSGGLGRGLFYEQYF. V usage is TRBV7-2 and J usage is TRBJ2-7; TCRdb reports TRBD2, a call that lacks DNA to check it against. CDR3 length: 17 amino acids. Germline CDR1 and CDR2: SGHTA and FQGNSA.

This sequence joins TRBV29-1 and TRBJ1-1. Germline CDR1 is SQVTM and CDR2 is ANQGSEA. The CDR3 length is 11 residues. The CDR3 here is CSVGENTEAFF.

Judged by frequency, this clonotype is medium-sized. The chain is built from TRBV20-1 and TRBJ2-7; the TCRdb D gene call, TRBD2, has no DNA to confirm it. Germline values: CDR1 DFQATT, CDR2 SNEGSKA (reference sequence). This CDR3 has 20 amino acids. CDR3 sequence reads: CSARPYRLAGTKLYSYEQYF.

The chain combines TRBV5-1 with TRBJ2-5; TCRdb picks TRBD1, but there is no DNA to check that call. The CDR3 consists of 16 residues. CDR1 and CDR2 from the germline V gene are SGHRS and YFSETQ. The CDR3 protein is CASSEGTVGSQETQYF.

The chain employs TRBV15 and TRBJ2-5; as DNA is missing, the TRBD1 call by TCRdb cannot be tested. This CDR3 comprises 12 residues. CDR1 and CDR2 from the germline V gene are LNHNV and YYDKDF (reference sequence). The CDR3 reads CATREGGETQYF.

V and J are TRBV11-2 and TRBJ2-5; TCRdb lists TRBD1, though no DNA is available to test this call. This CDR3 spans 15 amino acids. The germline V gene has CDR1 SGHAT and CDR2 FQNNGV. Here the CDR3 reads CASSQDRGQQETQYF. Using reference TRBV11-2 and TRBJ2-5 for the parts outside the CDR3, the full variable domain is EAGVAQSPRYKIIEKRQSVAFWCNPISGHATLYWYQQILGQGPKLLIQFQNNGVVDDSQLPKDRFSAERLKGVDSTLKIQPAKLEDSAVYLCASSQDRGQQETQYFGPGTRLLVL.

This clonotype shows up as medium-sized by frequency. The chain is built from TRBV20-1 and TRBJ2-7; TCRdb lists TRBD1, though no DNA is available to test this call. This CDR3 is built from 14 residues. Germline V CDR1 and CDR2: DFQATT, SNEGSKA (reference sequence). CDR3 sequence reads: CSAYVDRGGYEQYF.

This clonotype counts as medium-sized by frequency. The chain links TRBV29-1 to TRBJ1-2; TCRdb's D call of TRBD1 is untestable without DNA. CDR1 and CDR2 from the germline V gene are SQVTM and ANQGSEA. The CDR3 has 15 amino acids. The CDR3 loop reads CSVDRTGKENYGYTF.

This clonotype is labeled medium-sized based on frequency. V usage is TRBV28 and J usage is TRBJ1-1. Germline CDR1 and CDR2: MDHEN and SYDVKM. This CDR3 has 13 residues. This CDR3 is CASSPDGNTEAFF.

This clonotype is deemed medium-sized by its frequency. The chain links TRBV29-1 to TRBJ2-1; TCRdb lists TRBD2, though no DNA is available to test this call. This CDR3 has 13 residues. Germline CDR1 and CDR2: SQVTM and ANQGSEA. CDR3: CSLQLATYNEQFF.

The chain links TRBV6-1 to TRBJ2-3. The CDR3 consists of 15 residues. CDR1 is MNHNS and CDR2 is SASEGT in the germline V gene. CDR3 residues: CASSEANGYTDTQYF.

The chain has TRBV29-1 and TRBJ1-3. Germline CDR1 is SQVTM and CDR2 is ANQGSEA. This CDR3 spans 11 amino acids. The CDR3 protein is CSVFRRNTIYF.

The chain employs TRBV11-2 and TRBJ2-1; the D call from TCRdb, TRBD2, cannot be confirmed without DNA. The germline V gene encodes CDR1 SGHAT and CDR2 FQNNGV. The CDR3 length is 16 residues. CDR3 sequence reads: CASSLVGSGPYDEQFF.

V and J are TRBV5-1 and TRBJ1-2; TCRdb's assignment of TRBD1 cannot be checked, as there is no DNA. Germline assignment: CDR1 SGHRS and CDR2 YFSETQ. The CDR3 loop spans 15 amino acids. This CDR3 is CASSPQGQGIVGYTF.

By frequency, this clonotype is medium-sized. The chain joins TRBV20-1 to TRBJ2-3; TCRdb gives TRBD1 as the D gene, but with no DNA this cannot be confirmed. The length of the CDR3 is 15 residues. Germline V gene lookup returns CDR1 DFQATT and CDR2 SNEGSKA (reference sequence). CDR3 region: CSASRDRQDTDTQYF.

V usage is TRBV6-5 and J usage is TRBJ2-2; the D gene TCRdb calls, TRBD1, cannot be checked with no DNA. The germline V gene encodes CDR1 MNHEY and CDR2 SVGAGI. This CDR3 spans 16 amino acids. This CDR3 is CASNEDRGRNTGELFF.

V and J are TRBV5-1 and TRBJ2-7; TCRdb names TRBD1, which stays unverified in the absence of DNA. Germline CDR1 reads SGHRS; CDR2 reads YFSETQ. This CDR3 contains 16 residues. The CDR3: CASSLVGTGAAYEQYF. Using reference TRBV5-1 and TRBJ2-7 for the parts outside the CDR3, the full variable domain is KAGVTQTPRYLIKTRGQQVTLSCSPISGHRSVSWYQQTPGQGLQFLFEYFSETQRNKGNFPGRFSGRQFSNSRSEMNVSTLELGDSALYLCASSLVGTGAAYEQYFGPGTRLTVT.

The V gene is TRBV10-3, the J gene TRBJ2-2. The CDR3 has 14 residues. Germline CDR1 is ENHRY and CDR2 is SYGVKD. The CDR3 loop is CAISENAGAWELFF.

According to its frequency, this clonotype is medium-sized. This chain joins TRBV28 and TRBJ2-7; the D gene TCRdb calls, TRBD1, cannot be checked with no DNA. This CDR3 has 14 amino acids. Germline CDR1 reads MDHEN; CDR2 reads SYDVKM. The CDR3 spells CASSPGQGSHEQYF.

This clonotype registers medium-sized by frequency. The chain carries TRBV28 and TRBJ2-5. CDR1 and CDR2 from the germline V gene are MDHEN and SYDVKM. This CDR3 has 14 amino acids. The CDR3 region is CASSLLGIQETQYF. Together with reference TRBV28 and TRBJ2-5, the CDR3 gives the full variable domain: DVKVTQSSRYLVKRTGEKVFLECVQDMDHENMFWYRQDPGLGLRLIYFSYDVKMKEKGDIPEGYSVSREKKERFSLILESASTNQTSMYLCASSLLGIQETQYFGPGTRLLVL.